The TCR beta chain under discussion was sequenced for a study of T cell changes during pregnancy in multiple sclerosis. Assay used: immunoSEQ multiplex PCR; TCRdb lists only in-frame clones, some missing. The table includes over 35,000 clones, about nine tenths detected once. V lost 0 bases and J 1 base, leaving 9 bases between the germline ends. The germline gives CDR1 SGHRS, CDR2 YFSETQ. The CDR3 sequence is 15 residues long. Sequenced material: CD4+ T cells from peripheral blood mononuclear cells, taken in the first trimester of pregnancy. The chain carries TRBV5-1 and TRBJ2-3; D not certain. This clonotype originated in a female donor in good health, enrolled as a control in a pregnancy study. The CDR3 nucleotides are TGCGCCAGCAGCTTGGTAGGCGGCGGCACAGATACGCAGTATTTT. This codes for CASSLVGGGTDTQYF.